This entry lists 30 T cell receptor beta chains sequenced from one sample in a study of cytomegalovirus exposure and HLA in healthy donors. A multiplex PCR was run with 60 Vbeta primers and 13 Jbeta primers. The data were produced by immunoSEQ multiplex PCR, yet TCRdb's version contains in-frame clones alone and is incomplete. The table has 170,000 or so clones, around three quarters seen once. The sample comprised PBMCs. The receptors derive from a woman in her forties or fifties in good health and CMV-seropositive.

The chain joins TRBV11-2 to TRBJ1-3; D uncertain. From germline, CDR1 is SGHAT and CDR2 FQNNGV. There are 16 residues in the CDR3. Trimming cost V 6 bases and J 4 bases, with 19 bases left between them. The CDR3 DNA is TGTGCCAGCAGAGAACTTCTCGCCCGGGGAGGAAACACCATATATTTT. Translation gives CASRELLARGGNTIYF.

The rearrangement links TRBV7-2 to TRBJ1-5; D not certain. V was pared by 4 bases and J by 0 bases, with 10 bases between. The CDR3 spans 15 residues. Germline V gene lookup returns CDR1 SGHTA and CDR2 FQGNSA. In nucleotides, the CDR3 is TGTGCCAGCAGCTGGCGGAGGGATAGCAATCAGCCCCAGCATTTT. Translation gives CASSWRRDSNQPQHF.

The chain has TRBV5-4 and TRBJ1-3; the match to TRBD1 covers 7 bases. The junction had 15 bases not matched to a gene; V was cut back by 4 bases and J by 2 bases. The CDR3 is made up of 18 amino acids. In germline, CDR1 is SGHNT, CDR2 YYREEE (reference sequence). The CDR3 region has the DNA TGTGCCAGCAGCCCGGGCGGCGCAGGGGGTATCCCTGGAAACACCATATATTTT. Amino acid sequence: CASSPGGAGGIPGNTIYF.

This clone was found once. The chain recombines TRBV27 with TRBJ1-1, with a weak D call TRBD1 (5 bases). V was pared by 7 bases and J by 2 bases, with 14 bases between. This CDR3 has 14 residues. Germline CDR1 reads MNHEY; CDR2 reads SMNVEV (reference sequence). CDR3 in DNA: TGTGCCAGCACCCTCGGGGGTTTCAACACTGAAGCTTTCTTT. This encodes CASTLGGFNTEAFF.

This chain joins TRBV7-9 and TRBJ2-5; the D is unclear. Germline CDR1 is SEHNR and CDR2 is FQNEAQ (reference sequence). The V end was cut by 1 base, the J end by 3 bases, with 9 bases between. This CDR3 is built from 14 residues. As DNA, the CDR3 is TGTGCCAGCAGCTTAGTGCCGAGCAAAGAGACCCAGTACTTC. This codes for CASSLVPSKETQYF. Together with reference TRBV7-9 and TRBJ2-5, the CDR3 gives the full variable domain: DTGVSQNPRHKITKRGQNVTFRCDPISEHNRLYWYRQTLGQGPEFLTYFQNEAQLEKSRLLSDRFSAERPKGSFSTLEIQRTEQGDSAMYLCASSLVPSKETQYFGPGTRLLVL.

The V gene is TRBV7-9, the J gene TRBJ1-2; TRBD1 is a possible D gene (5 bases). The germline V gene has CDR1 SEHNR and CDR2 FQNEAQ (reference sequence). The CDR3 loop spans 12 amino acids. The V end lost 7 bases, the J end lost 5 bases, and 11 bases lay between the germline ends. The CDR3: CASNDGGYGYTF. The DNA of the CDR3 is TGTGCCAGCAACGACGGGGGGTATGGCTACACCTTC.

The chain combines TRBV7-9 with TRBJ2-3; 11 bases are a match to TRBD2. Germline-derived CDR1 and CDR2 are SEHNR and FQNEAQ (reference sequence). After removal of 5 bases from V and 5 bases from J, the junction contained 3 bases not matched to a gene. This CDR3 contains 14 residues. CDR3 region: CASSPGTSGDTQYF. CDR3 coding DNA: TGTGCCAGCAGCCCCGGGACTAGCGGAGATACGCAGTATTTT.

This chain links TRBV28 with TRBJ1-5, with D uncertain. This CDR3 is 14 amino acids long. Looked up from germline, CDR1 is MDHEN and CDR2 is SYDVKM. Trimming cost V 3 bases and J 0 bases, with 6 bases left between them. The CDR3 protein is CASSFGNSNQPQHF. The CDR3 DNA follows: TGTGCCAGCAGTTTCGGGAATAGCAATCAGCCCCAGCATTTT.

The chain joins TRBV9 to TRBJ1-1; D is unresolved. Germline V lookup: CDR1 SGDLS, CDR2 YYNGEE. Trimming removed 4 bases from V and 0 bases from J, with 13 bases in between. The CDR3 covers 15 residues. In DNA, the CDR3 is TGTGCCAGCAGCTCAAGAGGCAGTTTGAACACTGAAGCTTTCTTT. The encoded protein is CASSSRGSLNTEAFF.

The DNA for the CDR3 is TGTGCCAGCAGCCAAACTTCTAGCGGGTACAATGAGCAGTTCTTC. Residues: CASSQTSSGYNEQFF. The chain links TRBV7-3 to TRBJ2-1, with TRBD2 matching 8 bases. This CDR3 is built from 15 residues. The J segment lost 4 bases and the V segment lost 5 bases, leaving 7 bases of the junction unmatched. The V gene's germline CDR1 is SGHTA and CDR2 FQGTGA.

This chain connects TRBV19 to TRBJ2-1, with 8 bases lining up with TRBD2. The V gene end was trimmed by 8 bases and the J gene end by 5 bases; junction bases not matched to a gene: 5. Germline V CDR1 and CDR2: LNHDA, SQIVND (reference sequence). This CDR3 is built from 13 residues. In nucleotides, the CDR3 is TGTGCCAGTGCGGGGGGAGGGAACAATGAGCAGTTCTTC. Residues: CASAGGGNNEQFF.

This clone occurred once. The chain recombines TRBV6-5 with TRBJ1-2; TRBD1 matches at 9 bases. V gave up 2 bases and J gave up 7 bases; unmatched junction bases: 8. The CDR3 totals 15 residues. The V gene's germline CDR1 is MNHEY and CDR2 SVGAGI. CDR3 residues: CASSYDTGGASGYTF. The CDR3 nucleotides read TGTGCCAGCAGTTACGATACAGGGGGCGCTTCTGGCTACACCTTC.

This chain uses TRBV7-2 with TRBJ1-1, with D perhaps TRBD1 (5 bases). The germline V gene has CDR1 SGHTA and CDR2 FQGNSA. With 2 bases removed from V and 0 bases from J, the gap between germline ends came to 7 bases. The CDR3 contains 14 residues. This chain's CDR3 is CASSLPGLNTEAFF. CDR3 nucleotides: TGTGCCAGCAGCTTACCAGGGTTGAACACTGAAGCTTTCTTT. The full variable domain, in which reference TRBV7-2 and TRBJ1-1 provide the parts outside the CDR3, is GAGVSQSPSNKVTEKGKDVELRCDPISGHTALYWYRQSLGQGLEFLIYFQGNSAPDKSGLPSDRFSAERTGGSVSTLTIQRTQQEDSAVYLCASSLPGLNTEAFFGQGTRLTVV.

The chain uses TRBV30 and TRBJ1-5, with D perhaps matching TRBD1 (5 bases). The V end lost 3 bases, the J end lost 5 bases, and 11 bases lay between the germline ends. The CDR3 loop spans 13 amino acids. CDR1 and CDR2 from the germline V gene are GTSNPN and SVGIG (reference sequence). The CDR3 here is CAWRKEGDQPQHF. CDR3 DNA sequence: TGTGCCTGGAGGAAAGAAGGGGATCAGCCCCAGCATTTT.

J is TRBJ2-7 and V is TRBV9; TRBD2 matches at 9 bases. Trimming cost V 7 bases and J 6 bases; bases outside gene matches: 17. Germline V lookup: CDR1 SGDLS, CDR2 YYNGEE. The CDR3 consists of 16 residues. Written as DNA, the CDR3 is TGTGCCAGCTCTAGCGGGACCCCAATGAGTGACCCCGAGCAGTACTTC. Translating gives CASSSGTPMSDPEQYF.

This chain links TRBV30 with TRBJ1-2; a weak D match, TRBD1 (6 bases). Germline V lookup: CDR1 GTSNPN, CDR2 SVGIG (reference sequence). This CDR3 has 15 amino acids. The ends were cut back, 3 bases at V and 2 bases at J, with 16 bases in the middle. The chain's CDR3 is CAWRSLQGSNYGYTF. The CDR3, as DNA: TGTGCCTGGAGAAGTTTGCAGGGGAGCAACTATGGCTACACCTTC.

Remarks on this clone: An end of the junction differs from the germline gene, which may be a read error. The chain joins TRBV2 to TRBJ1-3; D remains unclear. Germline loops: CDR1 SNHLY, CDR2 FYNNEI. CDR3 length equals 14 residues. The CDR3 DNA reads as TGTGCCAGCAGAGAAGTTAGCTCTGGAAACACCATATATTTT. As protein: CASREVSSGNTIYF.

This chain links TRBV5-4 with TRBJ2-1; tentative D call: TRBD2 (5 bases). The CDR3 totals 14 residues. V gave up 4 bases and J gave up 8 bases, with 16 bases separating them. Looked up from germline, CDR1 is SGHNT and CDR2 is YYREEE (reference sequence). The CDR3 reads CASSKNRGSDEQFF. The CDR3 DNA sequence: TGTGCCAGCAGCAAAAACCGGGGATCGGATGAGCAGTTCTTC.

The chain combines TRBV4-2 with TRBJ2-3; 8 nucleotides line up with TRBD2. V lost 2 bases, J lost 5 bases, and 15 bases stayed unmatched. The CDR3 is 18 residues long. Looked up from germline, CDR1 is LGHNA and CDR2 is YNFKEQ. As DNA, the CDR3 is TGTGCCAGCAGCCAAAGAGGGACTAGGGCCCCGGGACAAGATACGCAGTATTTT. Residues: CASSQRGTRAPGQDTQYF.

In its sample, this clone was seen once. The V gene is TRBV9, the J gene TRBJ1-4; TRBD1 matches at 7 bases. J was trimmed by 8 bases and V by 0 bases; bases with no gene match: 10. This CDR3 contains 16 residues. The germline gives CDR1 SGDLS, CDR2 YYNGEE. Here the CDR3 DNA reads TGTGCCAGCAGCGTAGCTCGGGGGCAGGGGGAGGAAAAACTGTTTTTT. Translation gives CASSVARGQGEEKLFF.

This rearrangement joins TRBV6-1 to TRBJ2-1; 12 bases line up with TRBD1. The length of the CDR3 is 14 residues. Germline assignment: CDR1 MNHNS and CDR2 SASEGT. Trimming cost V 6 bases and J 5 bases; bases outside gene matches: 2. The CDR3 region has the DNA TGTGCCAGCAGGGGACAGGGGGCTGACAATGAGCAGTTCTTC. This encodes CASRGQGADNEQFF.

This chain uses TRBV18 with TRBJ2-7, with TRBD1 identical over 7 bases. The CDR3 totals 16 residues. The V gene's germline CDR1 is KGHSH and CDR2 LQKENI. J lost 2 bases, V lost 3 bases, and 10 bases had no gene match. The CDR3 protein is CASSPPGTAAAYEQYF. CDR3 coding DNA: TGTGCCAGCTCACCTCCCGGGACAGCGGCCGCCTACGAGCAGTACTTC.

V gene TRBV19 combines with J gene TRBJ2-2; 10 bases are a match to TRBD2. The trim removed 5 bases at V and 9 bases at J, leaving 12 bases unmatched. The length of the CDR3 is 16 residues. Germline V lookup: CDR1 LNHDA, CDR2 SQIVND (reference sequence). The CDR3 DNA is TGTGCCAGTAGTTCCCAAGAGAGCGGGAGGGAGCGGGAGCTGTTTTTT. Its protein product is CASSSQESGRERELFF.

DNA of the CDR3: TGTGCCAGCCCGGGGGAGACTCCGGACTATGGCTACACCTTC. This encodes CASPGETPDYGYTF. The rearrangement links TRBV2 to TRBJ1-2, with a tentative D call TRBD1 (5 bases). Germline V lookup: CDR1 SNHLY, CDR2 FYNNEI. Trimming took off 8 bases at V and 3 bases at J, with 16 bases between the two ends. There are 14 residues in the CDR3. The entire variable domain, with the rest obtained from reference TRBV2 and TRBJ1-2, is as follows: EPEVTQTPSHQVTQMGQEVILRCVPISNHLYFYWYRQILGQKVEFLVSFYNNEISEKSEIFDDQFSVERPDGSNFTLKIRSTKLEDSAMYFCASPGETPDYGYTFGSGTRLTVV.

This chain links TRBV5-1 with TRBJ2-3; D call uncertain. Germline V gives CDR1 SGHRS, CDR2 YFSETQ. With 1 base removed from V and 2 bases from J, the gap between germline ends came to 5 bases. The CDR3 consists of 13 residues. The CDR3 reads CASSLIVTDTQYF. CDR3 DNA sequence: TGCGCCAGCAGCTTGATAGTCACAGATACGCAGTATTTT.

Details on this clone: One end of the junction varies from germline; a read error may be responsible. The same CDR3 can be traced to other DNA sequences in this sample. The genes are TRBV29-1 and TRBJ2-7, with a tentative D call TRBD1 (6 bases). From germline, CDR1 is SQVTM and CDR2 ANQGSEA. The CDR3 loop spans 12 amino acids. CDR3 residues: CSVEGQGNEQYF. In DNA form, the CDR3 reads TGCAGCGTGGAAGGGCAGGGGAACGAGCAGTACTTC.

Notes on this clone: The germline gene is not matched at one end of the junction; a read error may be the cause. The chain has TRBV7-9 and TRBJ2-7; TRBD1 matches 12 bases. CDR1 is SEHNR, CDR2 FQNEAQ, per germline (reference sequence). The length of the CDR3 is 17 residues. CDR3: CSSSSPGQGALSYEQYF. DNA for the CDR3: TGTTCCAGCAGCTCGCCGGGACAGGGGGCCCTCTCCTACGAGCAGTACTTC.

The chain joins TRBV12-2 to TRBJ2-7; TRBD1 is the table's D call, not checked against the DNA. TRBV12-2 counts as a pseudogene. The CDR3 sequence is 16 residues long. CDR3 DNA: TGTGCAAGTCGCCTTTGCCCCCTCGGGACAGCCTACGAGCAGTACTTC. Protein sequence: CASRLCPLGTAYEQYF.

The CDR3 protein is CASASREVGELFF. CDR3 nucleotides: TGCGCCAGCGCCTCCAGGGAGGTCGGGGAGCTGTTTTTT. The chain combines TRBV5-1 with TRBJ2-2, with a weak D call TRBD2 (6 bases). This CDR3 comprises 13 residues. V was pared by 7 bases and J by 7 bases, with 14 bases between. CDR1 is SGHRS, CDR2 YFSETQ, per germline.

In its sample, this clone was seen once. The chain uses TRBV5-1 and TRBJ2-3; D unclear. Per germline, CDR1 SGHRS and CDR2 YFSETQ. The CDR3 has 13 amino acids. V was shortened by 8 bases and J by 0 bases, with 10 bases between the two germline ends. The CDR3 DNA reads TGCGCCAGTACGCCGACAAGCACAGATACGCAGTATTTT. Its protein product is CASTPTSTDTQYF.